The 19 T cell receptor beta chains given below trace back to one sample, sequenced in a study of Ad26.COV2.S vaccination and SARS-CoV-2 variants. Treatment defined: 19 received Ad26.COV2.S at low or high dose, single or two shots; 5 received placebo; per-sample allocation not given. On day 63 after the first injection, vaccine and placebo recipients gave samples. Clones were read by immunoSEQ multiplex PCR, and TCRdb kept only the in-frame ones, dropping some. The sample lists hundreds of thousands of clones; roughly 89% were seen once. The material sequenced was peripheral blood, taken in a trial of Ad26.COV2.S vaccine versus placebo. All receptors come from a person between 18 and 65 years old who received the Ad26.COV2.S COVID-19 vaccine or a placebo.

This clone has only a few counts. This chain uses TRBV28 with TRBJ1-1; no reliable D call. Germline V gene sequence: CDR1 MDHEN, CDR2 SYDVKM. CDR3 length: 12 residues. Trimming shortened V by 2 bases and J by 1 base, and 2 bases separated the two germline ends. CDR3 bases: TGTGCCAGCAGTTTACAGAACACTGAAGCTTTCTTT. This translates into CASSLQNTEAFF.

This chain joins TRBV7-8 and TRBJ2-2; 10 positions agree with TRBD1. Losses at the gene ends were 8 bases for V and 5 bases for J; bases not matched to a gene: 8. This CDR3 is 15 amino acids long. Germline CDR1 is SGHVS and CDR2 is FQNEAQ. The CDR3 sequence is CASRPGTGVTGELFF. CDR3 bases: TGTGCCAGCCGGCCCGGGACAGGGGTAACCGGGGAGCTGTTTTTT.

V and J are TRBV7-9 and TRBJ2-5; TRBD2 is a possible D gene (5 bases). The ends were cut back, 5 bases at V and 4 bases at J, with 11 bases in the middle. The CDR3 length is 13 residues. The V gene's germline CDR1 is SEHNR and CDR2 FQNEAQ (reference sequence). The CDR3 is CASSVSGLETQYF. DNA of the CDR3: TGTGCCAGCAGCGTTAGTGGACTAGAGACCCAGTACTTC.

This rearrangement joins TRBV5-1 to TRBJ2-7, with TRBD2 matching over 12 bases. The CDR3 is 15 residues long. Trimming cost V 0 bases and J 6 bases; bases outside gene matches: 4. The germline gives CDR1 SGHRS, CDR2 YFSETQ. DNA for the CDR3: TGCGCCAGCAGCTTGGCTAGCGGGAGGGCCACCGAGCAGTACTTC. Protein product: CASSLASGRATEQYF.

The rearrangement uses TRBV5-6 and TRBJ2-3; a weak D match, TRBD1 (6 bases). Trimming removed 2 bases at V and 6 bases at J, with 13 bases between. Germline values: CDR1 SGHDT, CDR2 YYEEEE. The CDR3 is 14 residues long. The CDR3 loop reads CASSLNRVSDTQYF. CDR3 coding DNA: TGTGCCAGCAGCTTAAACAGGGTATCCGATACGCAGTATTTT.

The rearrangement uses TRBV19 and TRBJ1-5; 8 nucleotides align to TRBD1. Germline V gene sequence: CDR1 LNHDA, CDR2 SQIVND (reference sequence). The CDR3 spans 16 residues. With 4 bases clipped from V and 0 bases from J, the junction kept 5 bases outside the gene matches. As DNA, the CDR3 is TGTGCCAGTAGTAATCTTGGACAGGGTAGCAATCAGCCCCAGCATTTT. Protein product: CASSNLGQGSNQPQHF.

This chain links TRBV9 with TRBJ1-1; D not certain. Germline V gene sequence: CDR1 SGDLS, CDR2 YYNGEE. The CDR3 totals 15 residues. Trimming shortened V by 0 bases and J by 0 bases, and 9 bases separated the two germline ends. In DNA, the CDR3 is TGTGCCAGCAGCGTAGGGTCAGGATTGAACACTGAAGCTTTCTTT. It translates to CASSVGSGLNTEAFF. Using reference TRBV9 and TRBJ1-1 for the parts outside the CDR3, the full variable domain is DSGVTQTPKHLITATGQRVTLRCSPRSGDLSVYWYQQSLDQGLQFLIQYYNGEERAKGNILERFSAQQFPDLHSELNLSSLELGDSALYFCASSVGSGLNTEAFFGQGTRLTVV.

The J gene is TRBJ1-3, the V gene TRBV18; D remains unclear. Germline V gene data show CDR1 as KGHSH and CDR2 as LQKENI. V shed 6 bases and J shed 0 bases, with 12 bases lying between them. CDR3 length: 15 residues. The chain's CDR3 is CASSPTPYSGNTIYF. CDR3 in DNA: TGTGCCAGCTCCCCAACACCTTACTCTGGAAACACCATATATTTT.

The chain carries TRBV6-5 and TRBJ2-5; D unclear. The ends were cut back, 2 bases at V and 0 bases at J, with 13 bases in the middle. The germline V gene has CDR1 MNHEY and CDR2 SVGAGI. This CDR3 spans 16 amino acids. The CDR3: CASSYTQPTNQETQYF. CDR3 bases: TGTGCCAGCAGTTACACACAGCCAACGAACCAAGAGACCCAGTACTTC.

The rearrangement uses TRBV5-6 and TRBJ2-5, with 9 positions matching TRBD1. Looked up from germline, CDR1 is SGHDT and CDR2 is YYEEEE. With 0 bases clipped from V and 5 bases from J, the junction kept 2 bases outside the gene matches. This CDR3 is built from 14 residues. CDR3 nucleotides: TGTGCCAGCAGCTTGGCGGGACAGGGCGAGACCCAGTACTTC. The encoded protein is CASSLAGQGETQYF.

The chain has TRBV29-1 and TRBJ2-3; 12 nucleotides align to TRBD2. Losses at the gene ends were 5 bases for V and 6 bases for J; bases not matched to a gene: 15. The CDR3 has 17 amino acids. Germline-derived CDR1 and CDR2 are SQVTM and ANQGSEA. The CDR3 loop reads CSVNHILAGGLTDTQYF. CDR3 coding DNA: TGCAGCGTTAACCACATCCTAGCGGGGGGGCTCACTGATACGCAGTATTTT.

The V call is TRBV7-2, the J call TRBJ2-7; TRBD1 agrees at 10 bases. This CDR3 has 15 amino acids. The V and J ends lost 2 bases and 6 bases, in that order; junction bases with no gene match: 7. In germline, CDR1 is SGHTA, CDR2 FQGNSA. The CDR3 DNA reads as TGTGCCAGCAGCTTATCCGGGACAGGGGCTTTCGAGCAGTACTTC. Encoded protein: CASSLSGTGAFEQYF.

The chain has TRBV5-1 and TRBJ2-7; D is possibly TRBD1 (5 bases). The CDR3 has 15 amino acids. Germline V gene lookup returns CDR1 SGHRS and CDR2 YFSETQ. V lost 3 bases to trimming and J lost 2 bases, with 15 bases between them. The CDR3 loop reads CASSSTPGSPYEQYF. The DNA for the CDR3 is TGCGCCAGCAGCTCAACCCCAGGGTCCCCCTACGAGCAGTACTTC.

The gene calls are TRBV6-2 or TRBV6-3 and TRBJ1-2, with D tentatively TRBD1 (5 bases). The CDR3 runs 13 residues. Deletions cut 5 bases from V and 6 bases from J, with 13 bases between. Germline assignment: CDR1 MNHEY and CDR2 SVGEGT. As DNA, the CDR3 is TGTGCCAGCAGTCTACCTGACAGCGATGGCTACACCTTC. Translation: CASSLPDSDGYTF.

The chain links TRBV19 to TRBJ1-2; D not certain. The germline gives CDR1 LNHDA, CDR2 SQIVND (reference sequence). With 1 base removed from V and 6 bases from J, the gap between germline ends came to 9 bases. The CDR3 totals 13 residues. For the CDR3, the DNA is TGTGCCAGTAGTATAGCGTGGGCGGATGGCTACACCTTC. Residues: CASSIAWADGYTF. Variable domain in full (rest from reference TRBV19 and TRBJ1-2): DGGITQSPKYLFRKEGQNVTLSCEQNLNHDAMYWYRQDPGQGLRLIYYSQIVNDFQKGDIAEGYSVSREKKESFPLTVTSAQKNPTAFYLCASSIAWADGYTFGSGTRLTVV.

The chain couples TRBV30 to TRBJ1-5, with D perhaps TRBD1 (5 bases). Trimming took off 2 bases at V and 4 bases at J, with 12 bases between the two ends. The CDR3 contains 14 residues. Germline CDR1 is GTSNPN and CDR2 is SVGIG (reference sequence). The DNA of the CDR3 is TGTGCCTGGAGTATAGGGGACGGAAATCAGCCCCAGCATTTT. Translated: CAWSIGDGNQPQHF.

This chain links TRBV29-1 with TRBJ1-5, with TRBD1 as a possible D gene (5 bases). Germline V gene sequence: CDR1 SQVTM, CDR2 ANQGSEA. V was shortened by 5 bases and J by 4 bases, with 12 bases between the two germline ends. This CDR3 region has 13 residues. This CDR3 reads CSVQWGGNQPQHF. CDR3 in DNA: TGCAGCGTTCAATGGGGGGGTAATCAGCCCCAGCATTTT.

The chain joins TRBV7-9 to TRBJ2-7; TRBD1 or TRBD2 may be the D gene (5 bases each). Between the trimmed V and J ends, which lost 5 bases and 4 bases, there was a span of 12 bases. This CDR3 has 13 residues. Germline lookup yields CDR1 SEHNR and CDR2 FQNEAQ (reference sequence). As DNA, the CDR3 is TGTGCCAGCAGCCCTGTTGGGGGTTACGAGCAGTACTTC. Translated: CASSPVGGYEQYF.

This chain connects TRBV11-2 to TRBJ2-7; 10 bases map to TRBD1. V lost 5 bases to trimming and J lost 2 bases; unmatched junction nucleotides: 6. This CDR3 contains 15 residues. Germline loops: CDR1 SGHAT, CDR2 FQNNGV. The CDR3 sequence: CASSRGTGDPYEQYF. The CDR3 DNA reads TGTGCCAGCAGCCGAGGGACAGGGGATCCCTACGAGCAGTACTTC.